Sequencing of this T cell receptor beta chain was carried out in a study of cytomegalovirus exposure and HLA in healthy donors. The CDR3 covers 16 residues. Trimming cost V 3 bases and J 0 bases; bases outside gene matches: 7. Germline loops: CDR1 SEHNR, CDR2 FQNEAQ (reference sequence). The PCR employed 60 Vbeta primers together with 13 Jbeta primers. Using immunoSEQ multiplex PCR, the repertoire was profiled, and TCRdb retains in-frame clones only, with some absent. Altogether approximately 88,000 clones are present, 75% to 85% being singletons, with the ten largest covering roughly 2%. Healthy bone marrow donors made up the donors.

This rearrangement joins TRBV7-9 to TRBJ2-7; 8 nucleotides line up with TRBD1. The receptor comes from a man younger than 35 in good health and CMV-seronegative. The sequenced sample consisted of PBMCs. The CDR3: CASSFDDRGPSYEQYF. For the CDR3, the DNA is TGTGCCAGCAGCTTCGATGACAGGGGCCCCTCCTACGAGCAGTACTTC.